The entry below gives a single T cell receptor (beta chain) sequence along with its context. Its antigen target is currently unknown. There are no base qualities to consult, and no much larger clone falls within one base. The germline V gene encodes CDR1 SGHTA and CDR2 FQGNSA. The CDR3 measures 14 amino acids from cysteine to phenylalanine. Only the CDR3 part of the read is kept: 42 bases, read in frame from the first base. Unmatched junction bases come to 7, with V trimmed by 5 bases and J by 8 bases. This entry belongs to a study of T cells in Graves' hyperthyroidism and ophthalmopathy (dated by TCRdb to between 2019 and 2020). Background for the entire study: To identify TCR V-J signatures that set the groups apart, the researchers used a discovery cohort of approximately 98 patients, made up of under 50 with Graves' ophthalmopathy and 57 with stable Graves' hyperthyroidism. Prospective prediction of ophthalmopathy was tested in an independent validation cohort consisting of roughly 19 hyperthyroidism patients and over 15 patients who later progressed to ophthalmopathy. The approximately 100 discovery patients were divided at random into training and test sets in a 7:3 ratio. The study also compared thyroid tissue and blood T-cell repertoires from 6 or 7 Graves' hyperthyroidism patients. After blood sampling, hyperthyroidism patients were treated with methimazole at a starting dose of 30 mg daily, and ophthalmopathy patients were treated with high-dose intravenous methylprednisolone. The paper describes TCR Vbeta CDR3 sequencing of 135 peripheral blood samples, made up of around 41 ophthalmopathy patients, roughly 72 hyperthyroidism patients and approximately 17 progressor patients. Overall results and qualifications from the work: Sample size was not statistically predetermined, and investigators were not blinded to group allocation. During validation, the model predicted progression to ophthalmopathy a median of about 6.3 months ahead of onset, with around 71% sensitivity and 72.22% specificity. In cross-validation, a model built on a 13 V-J signature told ophthalmopathy apart from stable hyperthyroidism with 87.88% sensitivity and 81% to 82% specificity, and in testing the same model reached 80%/75%. Blood samples also contained most of the expanded thyroid clonotypes (frequency above 0.001), which suggests that blood repertoires may reflect thyroid immune responses.

The TCR beta CDR3 regions were amplified from RNA transcripts. The first round of RT-PCR for the TCR CDR3 was performed with the HTBI primer set and the Qiagen OneStep RT-PCR kit. Libraries were constructed in a second round of multiplex PCR, after which size selection and purification were carried out. The libraries were sequenced on an Illumina HiSeq2000 using paired-end 100 bp reads. On the authors' methods: SOAPnuke was used to process the raw data, throwing out any read that contained adapters or uncalled bases, had a mean Phred below 15, or lacked an exact constant-primer or identifier match. COPE v1.2.5 was used to merge the high-quality paired reads, and each unique nucleotide sequence was defined as a clonotype. MiTCR v1.1 was used to align the clonotypes against IMGT TRBV, TRBD and TRBJ reference segments. Only V-J combinations with frequency above 0.0001, covering approximately 99% of repertoires, were analysed. The TCS score was defined as the ratio of F50 (clonal expansion) to E x V (chaos), calculated using BLOSUM62-based TCRdist between CDR3 peptides within each V-J. Welch's t-statistics and random forest reduced some 510 V-J features to 10 to 15, which were used in a naive Bayes classifier (R e1071). The similarity between thyroid and blood repertoires was quantified using the Morisita-Horn index. TCRdb's own reprocessing of the public reads used fastp at Q25 and MiXCR and kept productive beta chains. Each record represents a unique CDR3 protein, reported with the most common genes and DNA among its rows. The V and J calls come from TCRdb's annotation, not from the publication. The sample yields around 600,000 distinct CDR3 sequences; roughly 46% were counted once. In total, the top ten clones hold about 7% of the sample.

The study excluded patients with uncontrolled infections, other autoimmune diseases, pregnancy or lactation. Clinical symptoms, serum thyroxine and TRAb, thyroid ultrasound, and orbital computed tomography formed the basis for the diagnoses. Trizol reagent was used to extract total RNA, and RNA quality was then checked on an Agilent 2100 Bioanalyzer. The receptor chain draws on TRBV7-2 and TRBJ1-4; TRBD1 agrees with 8 junctional bases. The sample taken for sequencing was peripheral blood or thyroid tissue (not recorded which). The clonotype was recovered from an adult man with Graves' disease, either hyperthyroidism or ophthalmopathy (not recorded which). CDR3 protein: CASSATGGGEKLFF. The DNA sequence follows: TGTGCCAGCAGCGCAACAGGGGGGGGCGAAAAACTGTTTTTT.